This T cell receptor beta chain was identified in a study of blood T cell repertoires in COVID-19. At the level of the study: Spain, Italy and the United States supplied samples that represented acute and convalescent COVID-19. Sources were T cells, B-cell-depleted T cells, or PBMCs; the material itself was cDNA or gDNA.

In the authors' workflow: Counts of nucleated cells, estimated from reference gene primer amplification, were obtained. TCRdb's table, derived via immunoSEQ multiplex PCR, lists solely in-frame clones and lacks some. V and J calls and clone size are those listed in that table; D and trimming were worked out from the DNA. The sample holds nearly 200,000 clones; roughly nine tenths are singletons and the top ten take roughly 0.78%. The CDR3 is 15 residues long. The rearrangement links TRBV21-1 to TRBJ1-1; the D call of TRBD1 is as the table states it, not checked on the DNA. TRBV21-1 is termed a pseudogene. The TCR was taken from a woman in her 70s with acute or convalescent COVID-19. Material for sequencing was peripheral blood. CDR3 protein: CASSKGTAMVTEAFF. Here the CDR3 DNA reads TGTGCCAGCAGCAAGGGGACAGCCATGGTCACTGAAGCTTTCTTT.